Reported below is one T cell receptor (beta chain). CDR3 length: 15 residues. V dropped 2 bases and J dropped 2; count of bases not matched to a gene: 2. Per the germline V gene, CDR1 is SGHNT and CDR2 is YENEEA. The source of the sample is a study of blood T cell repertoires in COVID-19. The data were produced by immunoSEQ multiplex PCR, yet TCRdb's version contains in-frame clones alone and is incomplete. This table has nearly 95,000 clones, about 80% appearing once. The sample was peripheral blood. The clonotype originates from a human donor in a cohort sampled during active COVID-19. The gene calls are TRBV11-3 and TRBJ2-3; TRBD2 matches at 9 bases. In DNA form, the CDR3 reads TGTGCCAGCAGCTTAATGGGACTAGCCACAGATACGCAGTATTTT. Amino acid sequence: CASSLMGLATDTQYF. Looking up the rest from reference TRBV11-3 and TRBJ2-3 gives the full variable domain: EAGVVQSPRYKIIEKKQPVAFWCNPISGHNTLYWYLQNLGQGPELLIRYENEEAVDDSQLPKDRFSAERLKGVDSTLKIQPAELGDSAVYLCASSLMGLATDTQYFGPGTRLTVL.